Listed here is a single T cell receptor (beta chain). Sequencing was performed with immunoSEQ multiplex PCR; in TCRdb, only in-frame clones are kept and a portion is missing. Of approximately 360,000 clones in the sample, 85% to 90% were seen once. Cohorts were assigned according to the clinical history that participants reported. This sample stems from a study of blood T cell repertoires in COVID-19. Turning to the study itself: T cells, B-cell-depleted T cells, or PBMCs provided the cDNA or gDNA that served as material.

Germline lookup yields CDR1 KGHSH and CDR2 LQKENI. Deletions cut 3 bases from V and 0 bases from J, with 9 bases between. The CDR3 spans 15 residues. This receptor was taken from a woman younger than 45 with acute COVID-19. V is TRBV18 and J is TRBJ1-5; possible D gene TRBD1, 6 bases. The specimen was PBMCs or T cells enriched from blood (not recorded which). The CDR3 coding sequence is TGTGCCAGCTCACCTCAAGGGGGTAGCAATCAGCCCCAGCATTTT. Translated, it gives CASSPQGGSNQPQHF.